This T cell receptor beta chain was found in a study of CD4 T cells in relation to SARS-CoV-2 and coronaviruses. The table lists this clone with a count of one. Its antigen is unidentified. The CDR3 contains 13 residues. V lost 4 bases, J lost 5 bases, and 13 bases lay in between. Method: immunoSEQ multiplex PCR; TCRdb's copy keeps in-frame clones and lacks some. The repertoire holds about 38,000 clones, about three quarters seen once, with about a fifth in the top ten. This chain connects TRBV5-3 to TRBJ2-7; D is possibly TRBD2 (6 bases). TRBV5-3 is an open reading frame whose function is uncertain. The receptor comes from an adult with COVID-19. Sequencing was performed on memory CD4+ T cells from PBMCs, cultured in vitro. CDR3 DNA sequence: TGTGCCAGAAGCGCGGGTCGGGGGAACGAGCAGTACTTC. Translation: CARSAGRGNEQYF.